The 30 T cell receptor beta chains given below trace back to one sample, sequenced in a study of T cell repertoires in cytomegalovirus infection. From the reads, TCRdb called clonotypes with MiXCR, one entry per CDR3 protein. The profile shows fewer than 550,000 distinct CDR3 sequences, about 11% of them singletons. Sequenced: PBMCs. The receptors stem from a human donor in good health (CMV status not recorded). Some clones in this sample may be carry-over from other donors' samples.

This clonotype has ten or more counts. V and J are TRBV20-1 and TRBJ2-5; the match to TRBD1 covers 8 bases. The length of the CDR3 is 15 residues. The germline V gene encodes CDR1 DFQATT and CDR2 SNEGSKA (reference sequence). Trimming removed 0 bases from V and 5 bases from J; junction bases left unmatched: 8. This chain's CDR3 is CSARDPRTGRETQYF. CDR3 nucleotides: TGCAGTGCTAGAGATCCCAGGACAGGGAGGGAGACCCAGTACTTC.

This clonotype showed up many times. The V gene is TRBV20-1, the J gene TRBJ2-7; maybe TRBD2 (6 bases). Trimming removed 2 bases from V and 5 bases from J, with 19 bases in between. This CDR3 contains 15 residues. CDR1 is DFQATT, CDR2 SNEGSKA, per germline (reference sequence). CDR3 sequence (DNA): TGCAGTGCTAGAATATCTAGCGTAGAGAGGGACGAGCAGTACTTC. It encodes CSARISSVERDEQYF.

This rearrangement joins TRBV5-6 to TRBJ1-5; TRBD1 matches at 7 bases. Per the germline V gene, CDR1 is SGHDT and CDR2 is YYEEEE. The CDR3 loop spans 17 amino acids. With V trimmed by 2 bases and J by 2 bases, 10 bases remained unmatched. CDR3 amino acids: CASSFSRQGTGNQPQHF. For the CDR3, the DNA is TGTGCCAGCAGCTTTTCGCGACAGGGAACGGGCAATCAGCCCCAGCATTTT. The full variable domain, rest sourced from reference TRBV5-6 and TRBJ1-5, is DAGVTQSPTHLIKTRGQQVTLRCSPKSGHDTVSWYQQALGQGPQFIFQYYEEEERQRGNFPDRFSGHQFPNYSSELNVNALLLGDSALYLCASSFSRQGTGNQPQHFGDGTRLSIL.

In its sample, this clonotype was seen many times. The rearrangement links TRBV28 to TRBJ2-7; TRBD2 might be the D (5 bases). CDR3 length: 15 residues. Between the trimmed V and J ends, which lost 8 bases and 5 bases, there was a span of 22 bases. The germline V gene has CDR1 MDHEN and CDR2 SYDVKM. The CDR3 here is CASAPPAAGWHEQYF. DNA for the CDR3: TGTGCCAGCGCTCCCCCGGCCGCGGGTTGGCACGAGCAGTACTTC.

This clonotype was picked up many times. CDR3 loop: CASLGSATTF. CDR3 DNA sequence: TGTGCCAGCTTGGGATCCGCGACAACCTTC. The gene calls are TRBV12-3 or TRBV12-4 and TRBJ1-2; no clear D. V lost 8 bases to trimming and J lost 14 bases, with 15 bases between them. The CDR3 sequence is 10 residues long.

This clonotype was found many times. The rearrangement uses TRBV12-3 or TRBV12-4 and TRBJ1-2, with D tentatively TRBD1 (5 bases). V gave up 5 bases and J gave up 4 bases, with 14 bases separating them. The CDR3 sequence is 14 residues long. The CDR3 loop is CASSQTQGPYGYTF. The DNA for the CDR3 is TGTGCCAGCAGTCAGACCCAGGGCCCCTATGGCTACACCTTC.

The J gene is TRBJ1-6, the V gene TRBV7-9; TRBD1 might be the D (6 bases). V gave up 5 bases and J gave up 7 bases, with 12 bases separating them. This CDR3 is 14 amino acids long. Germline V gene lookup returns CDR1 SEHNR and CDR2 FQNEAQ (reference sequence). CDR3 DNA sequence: TGTGCCAGCAGCACGGACAGTCAGAATTCACCCCTCCACTTT. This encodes CASSTDSQNSPLHF.

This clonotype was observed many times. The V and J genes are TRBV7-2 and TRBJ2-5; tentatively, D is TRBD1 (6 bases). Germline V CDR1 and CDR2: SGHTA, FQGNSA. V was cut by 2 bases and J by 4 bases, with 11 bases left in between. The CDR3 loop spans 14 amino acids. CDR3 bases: TGTGCCAGCAGCTTACCTAGCAGGGGAGAGACCCAGTACTTC. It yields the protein CASSLPSRGETQYF.

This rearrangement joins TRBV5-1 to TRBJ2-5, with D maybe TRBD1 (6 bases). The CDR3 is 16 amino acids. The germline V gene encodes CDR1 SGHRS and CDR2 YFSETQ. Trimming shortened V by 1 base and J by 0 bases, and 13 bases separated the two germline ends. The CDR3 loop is CASSLRGQWNQETQYF. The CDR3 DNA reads TGCGCCAGCAGCTTGAGAGGACAGTGGAACCAAGAGACCCAGTACTTC. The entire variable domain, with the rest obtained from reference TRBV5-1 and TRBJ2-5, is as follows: KAGVTQTPRYLIKTRGQQVTLSCSPISGHRSVSWYQQTPGQGLQFLFEYFSETQRNKGNFPGRFSGRQFSNSRSEMNVSTLELGDSALYLCASSLRGQWNQETQYFGPGTRLLVL.

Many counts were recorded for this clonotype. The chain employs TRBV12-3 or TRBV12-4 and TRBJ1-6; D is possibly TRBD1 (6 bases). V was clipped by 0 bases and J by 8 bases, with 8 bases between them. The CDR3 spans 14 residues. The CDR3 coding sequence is TGTGCCAGCAGTTTAGCCAGGGGCGATTCACCCCTCCACTTT. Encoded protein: CASSLARGDSPLHF.

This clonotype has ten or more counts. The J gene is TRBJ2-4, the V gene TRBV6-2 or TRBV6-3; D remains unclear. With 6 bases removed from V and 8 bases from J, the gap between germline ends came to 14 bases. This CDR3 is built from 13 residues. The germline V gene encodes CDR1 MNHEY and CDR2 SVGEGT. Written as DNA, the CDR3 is TGTGCCAGCAGGGCGCCCGGAAGGGACATTCAGTACTTC. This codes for CASRAPGRDIQYF.

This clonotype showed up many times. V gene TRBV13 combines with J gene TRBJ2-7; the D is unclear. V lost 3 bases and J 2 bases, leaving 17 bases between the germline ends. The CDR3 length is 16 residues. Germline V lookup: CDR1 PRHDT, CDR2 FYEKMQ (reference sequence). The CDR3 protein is CASSFWGPTSAYEQYF. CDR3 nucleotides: TGTGCCAGCAGCTTCTGGGGTCCTACATCGGCCTACGAGCAGTACTTC.

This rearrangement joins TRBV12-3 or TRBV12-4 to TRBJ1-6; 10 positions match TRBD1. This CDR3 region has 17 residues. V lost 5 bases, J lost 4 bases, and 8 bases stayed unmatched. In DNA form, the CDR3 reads TGTGCCAGCAGTGGCCCGGGACAGGGGCCTTATAATTCACCCCTCCACTTT. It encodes CASSGPGQGPYNSPLHF.

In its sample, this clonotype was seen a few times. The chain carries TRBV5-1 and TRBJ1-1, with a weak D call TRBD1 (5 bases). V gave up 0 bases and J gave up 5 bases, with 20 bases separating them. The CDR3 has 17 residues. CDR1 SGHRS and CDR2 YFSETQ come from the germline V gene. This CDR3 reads CASSLEFSGGVGTEAFF. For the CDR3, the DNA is TGCGCCAGCAGCTTGGAGTTTTCTGGGGGAGTGGGAACTGAAGCTTTCTTT.

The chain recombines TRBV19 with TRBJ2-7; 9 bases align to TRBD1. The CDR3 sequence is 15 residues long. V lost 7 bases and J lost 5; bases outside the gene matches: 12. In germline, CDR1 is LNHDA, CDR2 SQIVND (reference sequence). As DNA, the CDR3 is TGTGCCAGTACCAGCTTCCGGGACAGGGATAACGAGCAGTACTTC. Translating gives CASTSFRDRDNEQYF.

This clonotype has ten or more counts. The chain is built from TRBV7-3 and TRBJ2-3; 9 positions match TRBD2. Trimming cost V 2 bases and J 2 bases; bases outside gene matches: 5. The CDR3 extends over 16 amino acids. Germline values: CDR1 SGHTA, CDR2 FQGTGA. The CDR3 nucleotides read TGTGCCAGCAGCTTATCAGGACTAGCGTACACAGATACGCAGTATTTT. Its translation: CASSLSGLAYTDTQYF.

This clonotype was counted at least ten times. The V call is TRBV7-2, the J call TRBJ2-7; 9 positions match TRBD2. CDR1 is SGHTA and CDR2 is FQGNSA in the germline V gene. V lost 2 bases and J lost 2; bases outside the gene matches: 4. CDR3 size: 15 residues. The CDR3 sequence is CASSLSSGTTYEQYF. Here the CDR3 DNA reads TGTGCCAGCAGCTTATCTAGCGGGACAACCTACGAGCAGTACTTC.

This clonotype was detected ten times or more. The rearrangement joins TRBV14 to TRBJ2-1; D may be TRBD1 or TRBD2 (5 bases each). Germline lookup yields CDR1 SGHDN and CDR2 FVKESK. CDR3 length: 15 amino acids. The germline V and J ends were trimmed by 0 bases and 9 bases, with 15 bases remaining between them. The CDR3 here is CASSQEGLQRGEQFF. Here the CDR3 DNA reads TGTGCCAGCAGCCAAGAAGGACTCCAGAGGGGTGAGCAGTTCTTC. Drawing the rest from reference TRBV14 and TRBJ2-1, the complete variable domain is EAGVTQFPSHSVIEKGQTVTLRCDPISGHDNLYWYRRVMGKEIKFLLHFVKESKQDESGMPNNRFLAERTGGTYSTLKVQPAELEDSGVYFCASSQEGLQRGEQFFGPGTRLTVL.

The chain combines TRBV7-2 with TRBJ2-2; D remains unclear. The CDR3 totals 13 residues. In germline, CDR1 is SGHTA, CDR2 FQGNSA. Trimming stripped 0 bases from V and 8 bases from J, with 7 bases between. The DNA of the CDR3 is TGTGCCAGCAGCTTAGCAGAACAGGGGGAGCTGTTTTTT. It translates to CASSLAEQGELFF.

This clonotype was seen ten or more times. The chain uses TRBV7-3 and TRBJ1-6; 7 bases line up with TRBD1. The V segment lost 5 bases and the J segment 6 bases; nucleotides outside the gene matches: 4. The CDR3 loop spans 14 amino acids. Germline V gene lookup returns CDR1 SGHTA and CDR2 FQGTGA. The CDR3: CASSQGQFNSPLHF. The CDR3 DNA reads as TGTGCCAGCAGCCAGGGACAGTTTAATTCACCCCTCCACTTT.

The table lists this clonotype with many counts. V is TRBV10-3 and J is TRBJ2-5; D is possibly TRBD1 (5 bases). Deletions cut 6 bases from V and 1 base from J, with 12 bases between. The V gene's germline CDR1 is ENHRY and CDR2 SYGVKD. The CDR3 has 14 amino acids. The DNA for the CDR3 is TGTGCCATCAGAAGAACAGGCCCCCAAGAGACCCAGTACTTC. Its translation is CAIRRTGPQETQYF.

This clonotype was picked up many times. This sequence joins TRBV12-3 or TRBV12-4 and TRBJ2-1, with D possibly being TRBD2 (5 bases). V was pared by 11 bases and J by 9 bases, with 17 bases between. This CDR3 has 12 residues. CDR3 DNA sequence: TGTGCCCCCGCGCCCGGAGGACGTGAGCAGTTCTTC. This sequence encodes CAPAPGGREQFF.

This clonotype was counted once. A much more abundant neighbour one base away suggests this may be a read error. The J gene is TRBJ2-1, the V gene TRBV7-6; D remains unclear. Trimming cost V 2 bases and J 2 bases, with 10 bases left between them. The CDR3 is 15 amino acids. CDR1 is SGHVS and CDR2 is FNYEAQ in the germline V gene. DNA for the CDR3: TGTGCCAGCAGCTTACGAGGTTTCACCTACAATGAGCAGTTCTTC. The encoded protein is CASSLRGFTYNEQFF.

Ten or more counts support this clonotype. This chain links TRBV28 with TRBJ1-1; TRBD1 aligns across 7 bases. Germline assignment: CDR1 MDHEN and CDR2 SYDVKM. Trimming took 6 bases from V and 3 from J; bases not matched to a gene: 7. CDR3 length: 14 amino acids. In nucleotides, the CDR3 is TGTGCCAGCAGCCCCCCCAGGGGGTACACTGAAGCTTTCTTT. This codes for CASSPPRGYTEAFF.

The CDR3 is CASSYPGGSNQPQHF. The CDR3 DNA follows: TGTGCCAGCAGTTATCCAGGGGGTAGCAATCAGCCCCAGCATTTT. The chain joins TRBV6-2 or TRBV6-3 to TRBJ1-5, with 7 bases lining up with TRBD1. CDR3 length: 15 amino acids. Per the germline V gene, CDR1 is MNHEY and CDR2 is SVGEGT. Germline trimming cut 3 bases from V and 0 bases from J; bases unmatched to any gene: 2.

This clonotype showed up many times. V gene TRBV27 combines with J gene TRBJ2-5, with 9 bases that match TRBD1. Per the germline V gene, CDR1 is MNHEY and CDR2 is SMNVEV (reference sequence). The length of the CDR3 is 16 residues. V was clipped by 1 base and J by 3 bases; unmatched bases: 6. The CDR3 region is CASSLFGTGQEETQYF. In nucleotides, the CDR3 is TGTGCCAGCAGTTTATTTGGGACAGGGCAAGAAGAGACCCAGTACTTC.

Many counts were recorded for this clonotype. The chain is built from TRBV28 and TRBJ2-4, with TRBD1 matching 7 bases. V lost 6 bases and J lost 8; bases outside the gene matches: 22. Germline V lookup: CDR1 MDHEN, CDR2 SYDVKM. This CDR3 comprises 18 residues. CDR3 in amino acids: CASSLPSTGIGKRDIQYF. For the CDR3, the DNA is TGTGCCAGCAGCCTCCCCTCGACAGGGATCGGCAAGAGAGACATTCAGTACTTC.

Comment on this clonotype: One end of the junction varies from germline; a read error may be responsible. The CDR3 here is CASSPDRGGNTEAYF. CDR3 coding DNA: TGTGCCAGCAGCCCGGATAGGGGTGGGAACACTGAAGCTTACTTT. The chain joins TRBV7-6 to TRBJ1-1; a weak D match, TRBD1 (5 bases). Germline V gene data show CDR1 as SGHVS and CDR2 as FNYEAQ. The CDR3 consists of 15 residues. The variable domain in full, with the rest retrieved from reference TRBV7-6 and TRBJ1-1, is GAGVSQSPRYKVTKRGQDVALRCDPISGHVSLYWYRQALGQGPEFLTYFNYEAQQDKSGLPNDRFSAERPEGSISTLTIQRTEQRDSAMYRCASSPDRGGNTEAYFGQGTRLTVV.

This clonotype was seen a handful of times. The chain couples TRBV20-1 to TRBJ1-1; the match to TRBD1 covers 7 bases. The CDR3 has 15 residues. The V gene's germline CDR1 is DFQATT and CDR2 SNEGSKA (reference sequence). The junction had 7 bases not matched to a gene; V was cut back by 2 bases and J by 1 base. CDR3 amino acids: CSARPSDRANTEAFF. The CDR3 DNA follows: TGCAGTGCTAGACCCTCCGACAGGGCGAACACTGAAGCTTTCTTT.

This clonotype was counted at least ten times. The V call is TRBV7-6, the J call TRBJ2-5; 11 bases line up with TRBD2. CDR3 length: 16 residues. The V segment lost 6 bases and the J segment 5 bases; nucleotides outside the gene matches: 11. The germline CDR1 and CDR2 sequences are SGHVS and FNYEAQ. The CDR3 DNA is TGTGCCAGCAGAGATAGCGGGAGGGATCGATGGGAGACCCAGTACTTC. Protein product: CASRDSGRDRWETQYF.